This TCR beta chain was captured in a study of blood T cell repertoires in COVID-19. Study summary: T cells, B-cell-depleted T cells, or PBMCs provided the cDNA or gDNA that served as material.

This CDR3 comprises 16 residues. Trimming removed 2 bases from V and 8 bases from J; junction bases left unmatched: 11. Germline-derived CDR1 and CDR2 are KGHDR and SFDVKD. This clone was seen more than once but under ten times. Authors' methods: Reference gene primer amplification gave nucleated cell count estimates. The data were produced by immunoSEQ multiplex PCR, yet TCRdb's version contains in-frame clones alone and is incomplete. The V and J calls and clone size come from that table; D and trimming were worked out from the DNA. The sample has 190,000 or so clones, about 87% seen once. The sample consisted of peripheral blood. This chain connects TRBV24-1 to TRBJ2-1; TRBD2 matches at 7 bases. This TCR came from a man in his forties with active or convalescent COVID-19. The CDR3 nucleotides read TGTGCCACCAGTGATTCTAGTCAGACTAGCAGCGATGAGCAGTTCTTC. This gives the protein CATSDSSQTSSDEQFF.